These 8 T cell receptor beta chains were sequenced from one sample in a study of blood T cells in healthy people across ages (dated by TCRdb to between 2014 and 2016). The library was generated by 5' RACE. Sequencing used an Illumina HiSeq 2500. A second PCR of roughly 7 to 11 cycles was performed with a sample-barcoded 5' primer and a J-beta primer mix. TCRdb handled the public reads itself, with Q25 trimming in fastp and clone calling in MiXCR, and kept productive beta chains. Each entry is one CDR3 protein sequence, shown with its most common DNA and genes. A total of about 580,000 distinct CDR3 sequences appear in this sample, 47% of them only once. Approximately 25% of the sample is in the top ten clones. Sequenced: blood. Receptors originate from a man aged 80 or over in good health.

This chain uses TRBV19 with TRBJ2-1; 7 nucleotides agree with TRBD1. The CDR3 contains 15 residues. Germline trimming cut 3 bases from V and 2 bases from J; bases unmatched to any gene: 4. Germline CDR1 and CDR2: LNHDA and SQIVND (reference sequence). The CDR3 sequence is CASSITTGPYNEQFF. The CDR3 DNA reads TGTGCCAGTAGTATCACGACAGGGCCCTACAATGAGCAGTTCTTC.

The V gene is TRBV6-5, the J gene TRBJ1-1; no clear D gene. The CDR3 sequence is 15 residues long. CDR1 and CDR2 (germline): MNHEY, SVGAGI. V lost 2 bases and J 0 bases, leaving 10 bases between the germline ends. CDR3 coding DNA: TGTGCCAGCAGTTACATTAGGCGGTTGAACACTGAAGCTTTCTTT. The encoded protein is CASSYIRRLNTEAFF.

The chain employs TRBV10-3 and TRBJ2-7, with 10 bases identical to TRBD1. The J segment lost 7 bases and the V segment lost 7 bases, leaving 10 bases of the junction unmatched. Germline values: CDR1 ENHRY, CDR2 SYGVKD. The CDR3 loop spans 14 amino acids. The CDR3 bases are TGTGCCATCAACAGGGACAGGGGTATGGATGAGCAGTACTTC. The encoded protein is CAINRDRGMDEQYF.

The chain carries TRBV7-2 and TRBJ2-3, with TRBD2 matching over 9 bases. V trimming: 3 bases; J trimming: 6 bases; junction bases outside the gene matches: 13. The V gene's germline CDR1 is SGHTA and CDR2 FQGNSA. The CDR3 is 17 amino acids. The CDR3 nucleotides read TGTGCCAGCAGCTTCCGCGGGGGCGAGCGGGAGGTGGATACGCAGTATTTT. It yields the protein CASSFRGGEREVDTQYF.

This clonotype has more than one count but fewer than ten. The rearrangement joins TRBV20-1 to TRBJ2-1, with TRBD2 matching 9 bases. Per the germline V gene, CDR1 is DFQATT and CDR2 is SNEGSKA (reference sequence). The length of the CDR3 is 15 residues. Unmatched junction bases numbered 9, after V lost 0 bases and J lost 9 bases. The CDR3: CSARDGSGRSGEQFF. Here the CDR3 DNA reads TGCAGTGCTAGAGATGGGAGCGGGAGGTCCGGTGAGCAGTTCTTC.

The V gene is TRBV20-1, the J gene TRBJ2-1, with 9 bases that match TRBD1. The CDR3 spans 16 residues. After removal of 6 bases from V and 2 bases from J, the junction contained 11 bases not matched to a gene. Germline values: CDR1 DFQATT, CDR2 SNEGSKA (reference sequence). CDR3 nucleotides: TGCAGTGCGATAGGGCCCGGACAGGGGACCTACAATGAGCAGTTCTTC. It codes for CSAIGPGQGTYNEQFF.

V is TRBV6-2 or TRBV6-3 and J is TRBJ2-1, with D tentatively TRBD1 or TRBD2 (6 bases each). CDR1 is MNHEY, CDR2 SVGEGT, per germline. Trimming cost V 6 bases and J 0 bases, with 12 bases left between them. There are 15 residues in the CDR3. The CDR3: CASSRGTPSYNEQFF. CDR3 coding DNA: TGTGCCAGCAGCCGGGGGACACCCTCCTACAATGAGCAGTTCTTC.

This clonotype was recorded many times. The CDR3 loop is CASSSGQVGSNEQFF. CDR3 bases: TGTGCCAGCAGTTCAGGACAGGTTGGGAGCAATGAGCAGTTCTTC. The chain recombines TRBV6-6 with TRBJ2-1; 7 nucleotides align to TRBD1. This CDR3 has 15 amino acids. V shed 4 bases and J 6 bases; nucleotides not matched to a gene: 9. The germline V gene has CDR1 MNHNY and CDR2 SVGAGI (reference sequence).